This T cell receptor (beta chain) was sequenced for a study of Ad26.COV2.S vaccination and SARS-CoV-2 variants. TCRdb keeps only in-frame clones here, not all; method: immunoSEQ multiplex PCR. In the table there are 350,000 to 450,000 clones, over 75% of which are singletons. Specified treatment: 15 to 20 received Ad26.COV2.S at low or high dose, single or two shots; a few received placebo; per-sample allocation not given. It was on day 63 after the first vaccine or placebo injection that samples were taken. Germline loops: CDR1 KGHSH, CDR2 LQKENI. V was pared by 3 bases and J by 8 bases, with 11 bases between. The CDR3 is 14 amino acids.

The source of this sequence is a person aged 18-65 years who received the Ad26.COV2.S COVID-19 vaccine or a placebo. The material sequenced was peripheral blood, taken in a trial of Ad26.COV2.S vaccine versus placebo. The chain recombines TRBV18 with TRBJ1-6; TRBD1 might be the D (5 bases). The CDR3 loop reads CASSPGRVDSPLHF. CDR3 DNA: TGTGCCAGCTCACCGGGGCGCGTGGATTCACCCCTCCACTTT.